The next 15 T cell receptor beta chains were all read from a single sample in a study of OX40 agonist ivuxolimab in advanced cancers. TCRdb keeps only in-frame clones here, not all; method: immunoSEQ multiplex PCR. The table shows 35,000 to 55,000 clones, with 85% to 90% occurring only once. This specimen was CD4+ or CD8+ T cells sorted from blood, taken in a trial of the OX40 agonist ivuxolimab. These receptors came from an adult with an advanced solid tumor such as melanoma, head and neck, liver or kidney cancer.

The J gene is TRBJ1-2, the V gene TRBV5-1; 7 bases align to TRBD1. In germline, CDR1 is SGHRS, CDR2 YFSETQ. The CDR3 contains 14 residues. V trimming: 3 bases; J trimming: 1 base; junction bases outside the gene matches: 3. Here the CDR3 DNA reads TGCGCCAGCAGCTCCCGGGACAGTAACTATGGCTACACCTTC. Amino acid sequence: CASSSRDSNYGYTF.

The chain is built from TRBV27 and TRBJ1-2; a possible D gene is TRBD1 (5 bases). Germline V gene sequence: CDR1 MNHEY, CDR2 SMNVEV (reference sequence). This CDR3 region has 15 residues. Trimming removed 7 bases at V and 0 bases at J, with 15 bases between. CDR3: CASKDSPLPNYGYTF. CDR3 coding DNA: TGTGCCAGCAAAGACAGCCCCTTACCTAACTATGGCTACACCTTC.

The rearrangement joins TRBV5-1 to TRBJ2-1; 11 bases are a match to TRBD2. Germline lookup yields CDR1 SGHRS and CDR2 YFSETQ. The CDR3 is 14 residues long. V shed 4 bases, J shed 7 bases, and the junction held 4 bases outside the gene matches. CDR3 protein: CASSRSGRENEQFF. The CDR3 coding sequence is TGCGCCAGCAGCCGTAGCGGGAGGGAGAATGAGCAGTTCTTC.

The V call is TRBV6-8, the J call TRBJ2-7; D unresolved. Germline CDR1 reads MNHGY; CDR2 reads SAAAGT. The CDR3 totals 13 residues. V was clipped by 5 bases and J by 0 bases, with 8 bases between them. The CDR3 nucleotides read TGTGCCAGCAGTGATGCCCTCTCCTACGAGCAGTACTTC. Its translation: CASSDALSYEQYF.

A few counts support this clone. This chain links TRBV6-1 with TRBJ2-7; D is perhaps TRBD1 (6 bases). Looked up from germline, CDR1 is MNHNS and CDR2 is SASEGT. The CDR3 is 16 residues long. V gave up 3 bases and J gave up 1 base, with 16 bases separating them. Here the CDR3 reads CASSDLDRPVSYEQYF. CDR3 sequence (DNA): TGTGCCAGCAGTGACCTAGACAGGCCGGTGTCCTACGAGCAGTACTTC.

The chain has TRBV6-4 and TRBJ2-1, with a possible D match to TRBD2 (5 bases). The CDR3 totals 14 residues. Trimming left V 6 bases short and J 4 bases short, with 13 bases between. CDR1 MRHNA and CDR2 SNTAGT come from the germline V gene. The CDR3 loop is CASSPETTYNEQFF. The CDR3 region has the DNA TGTGCCAGCAGCCCCGAGACTACTTACAATGAGCAGTTCTTC.

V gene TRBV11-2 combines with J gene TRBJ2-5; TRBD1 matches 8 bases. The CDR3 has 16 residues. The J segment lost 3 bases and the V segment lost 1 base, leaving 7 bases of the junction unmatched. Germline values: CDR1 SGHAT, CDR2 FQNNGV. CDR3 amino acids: CASSLVPRGRKETQYF. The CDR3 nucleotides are TGTGCCAGCAGCTTAGTTCCCAGGGGGCGAAAAGAGACCCAGTACTTC.

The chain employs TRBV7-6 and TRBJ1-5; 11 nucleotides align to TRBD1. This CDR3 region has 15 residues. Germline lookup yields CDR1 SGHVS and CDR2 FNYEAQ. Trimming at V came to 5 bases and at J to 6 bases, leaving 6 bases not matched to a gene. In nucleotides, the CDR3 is TGTGCCAGCAGCCCAGGACAGGGGGCGTTTCAGCCCCAGCATTTT. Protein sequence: CASSPGQGAFQPQHF.

The CDR3 protein is CASSIGFRGVTEAFF. CDR3 DNA sequence: TGTGCCAGTAGTATAGGTTTCCGCGGGGTCACTGAAGCTTTCTTT. The rearrangement links TRBV19 to TRBJ1-1; D is uncertain. The CDR3 loop spans 15 amino acids. Looked up from germline, CDR1 is LNHDA and CDR2 is SQIVND (reference sequence). Trimming cost V 1 base and J 4 bases, with 13 bases left between them.

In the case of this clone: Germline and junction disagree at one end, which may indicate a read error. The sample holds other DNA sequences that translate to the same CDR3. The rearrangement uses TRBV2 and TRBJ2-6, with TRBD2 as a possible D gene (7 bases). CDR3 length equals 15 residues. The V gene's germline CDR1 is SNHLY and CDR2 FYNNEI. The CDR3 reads CASRPAGPGANVLTF. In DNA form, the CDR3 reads TGTGCCAGCCGACCAGCGGGGCCAGGGGCCAACGTCCTGACGTTC.

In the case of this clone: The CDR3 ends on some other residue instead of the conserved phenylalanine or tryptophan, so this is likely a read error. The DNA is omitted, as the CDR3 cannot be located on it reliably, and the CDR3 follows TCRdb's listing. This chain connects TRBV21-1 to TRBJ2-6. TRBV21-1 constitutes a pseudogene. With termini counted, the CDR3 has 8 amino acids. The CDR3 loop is CASSKMDA.

CDR3 bases: TGTGCCAGCAGTGACCTTTACGAGCAGTACTTC. Encoded protein: CASSDLYEQYF. This sequence joins TRBV28 and TRBJ2-7; D unresolved. The length of the CDR3 is 11 residues. Trimming shortened V by 5 bases and J by 4 bases, and 6 bases separated the two germline ends. The germline gives CDR1 MDHEN, CDR2 SYDVKM.

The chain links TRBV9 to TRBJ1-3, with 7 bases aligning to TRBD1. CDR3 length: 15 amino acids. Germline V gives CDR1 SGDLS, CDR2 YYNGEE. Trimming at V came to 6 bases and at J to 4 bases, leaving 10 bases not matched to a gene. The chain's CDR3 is CASTQTGDRGNTIYF. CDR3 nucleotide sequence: TGTGCCAGCACCCAAACAGGGGACAGAGGAAACACCATATATTTT.

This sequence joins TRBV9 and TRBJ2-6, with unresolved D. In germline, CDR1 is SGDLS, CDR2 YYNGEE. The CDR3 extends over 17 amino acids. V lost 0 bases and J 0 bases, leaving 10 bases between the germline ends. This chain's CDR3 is CASSVEAGSSGANVLTF. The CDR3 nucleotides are TGTGCCAGCAGCGTAGAGGCAGGAAGCTCTGGGGCCAACGTCCTGACTTTC.

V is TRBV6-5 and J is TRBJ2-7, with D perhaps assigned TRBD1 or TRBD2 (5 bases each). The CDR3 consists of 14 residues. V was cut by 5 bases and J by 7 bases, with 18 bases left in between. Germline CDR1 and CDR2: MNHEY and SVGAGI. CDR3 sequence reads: CASSAATGTLEQYF. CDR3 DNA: TGTGCCAGCAGTGCTGCCACCGGGACGCTAGAGCAGTACTTC.